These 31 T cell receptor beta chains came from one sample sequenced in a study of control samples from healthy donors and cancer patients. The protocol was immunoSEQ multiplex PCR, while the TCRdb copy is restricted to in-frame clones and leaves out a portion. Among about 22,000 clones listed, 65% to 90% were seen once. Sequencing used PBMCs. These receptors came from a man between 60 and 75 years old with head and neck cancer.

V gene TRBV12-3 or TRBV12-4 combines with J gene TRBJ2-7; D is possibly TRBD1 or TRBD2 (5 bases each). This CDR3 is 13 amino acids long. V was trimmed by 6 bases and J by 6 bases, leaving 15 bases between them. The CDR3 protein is CASSAGTWGEQYF. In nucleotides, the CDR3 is TGTGCCAGCAGCGCCGGGACCTGGGGCGAGCAGTACTTC.

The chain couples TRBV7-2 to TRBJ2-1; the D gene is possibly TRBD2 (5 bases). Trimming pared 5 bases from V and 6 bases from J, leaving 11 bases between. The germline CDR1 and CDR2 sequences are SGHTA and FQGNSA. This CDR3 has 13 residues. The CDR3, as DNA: TGTGCCAGCAGCCTAACACTAGGCAATGAGCAGTTCTTC. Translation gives CASSLTLGNEQFF.

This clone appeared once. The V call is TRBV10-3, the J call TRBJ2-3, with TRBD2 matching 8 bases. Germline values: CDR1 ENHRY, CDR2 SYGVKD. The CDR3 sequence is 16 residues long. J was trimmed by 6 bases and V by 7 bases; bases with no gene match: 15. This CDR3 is CAITTQEREGVDTQYF. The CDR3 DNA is TGTGCCATCACCACTCAAGAACGGGAGGGCGTGGATACGCAGTATTTT.

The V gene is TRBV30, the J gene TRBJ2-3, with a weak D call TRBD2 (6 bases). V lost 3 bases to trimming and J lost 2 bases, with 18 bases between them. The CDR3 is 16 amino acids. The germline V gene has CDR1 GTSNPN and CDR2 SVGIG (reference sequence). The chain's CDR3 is CAWSVLGAGPTDTQYF. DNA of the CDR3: TGTGCCTGGAGCGTCTTGGGAGCGGGCCCCACAGATACGCAGTATTTT.

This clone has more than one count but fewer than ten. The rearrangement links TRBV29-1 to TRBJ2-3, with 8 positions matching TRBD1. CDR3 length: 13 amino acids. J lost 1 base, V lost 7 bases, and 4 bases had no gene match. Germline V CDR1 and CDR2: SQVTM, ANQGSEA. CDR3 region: CSEDRAGTDTQYF. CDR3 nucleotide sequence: TGCAGCGAGGACAGGGCTGGCACAGATACGCAGTATTTT.

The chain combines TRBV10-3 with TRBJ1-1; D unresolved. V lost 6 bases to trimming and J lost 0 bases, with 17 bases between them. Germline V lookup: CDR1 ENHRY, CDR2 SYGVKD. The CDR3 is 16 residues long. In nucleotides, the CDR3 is TGTGCCATCAGCCGTGAGGGCGGAACCATGAACACTGAAGCTTTCTTT. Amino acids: CAISREGGTMNTEAFF.

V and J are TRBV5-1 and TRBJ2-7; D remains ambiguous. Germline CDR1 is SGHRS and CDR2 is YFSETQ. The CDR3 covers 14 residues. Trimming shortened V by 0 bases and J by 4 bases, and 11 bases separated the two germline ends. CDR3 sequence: CASSLEASWYEQYF. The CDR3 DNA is TGCGCCAGCAGCTTGGAAGCCAGTTGGTACGAGCAGTACTTC.

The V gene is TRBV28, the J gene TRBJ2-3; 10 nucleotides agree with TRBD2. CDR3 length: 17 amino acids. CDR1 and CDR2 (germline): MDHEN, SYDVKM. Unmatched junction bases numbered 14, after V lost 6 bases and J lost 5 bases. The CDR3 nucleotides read TGTGCCAGCAGCCCCCCTGGGAGCGGGAGGGGGATAGATACGCAGTATTTT. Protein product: CASSPPGSGRGIDTQYF.

This CDR3 reads CASAPTGMSDTQYF. The CDR3 DNA is TGTGCCAGCGCCCCGACAGGGATGTCAGATACGCAGTATTTT. The rearrangement joins TRBV19 to TRBJ2-3; 7 bases are shared with TRBD1. V was pared by 9 bases and J by 4 bases, with 10 bases of the junction left unmatched. The CDR3 totals 14 residues. Germline CDR1 is LNHDA and CDR2 is SQIVND (reference sequence).

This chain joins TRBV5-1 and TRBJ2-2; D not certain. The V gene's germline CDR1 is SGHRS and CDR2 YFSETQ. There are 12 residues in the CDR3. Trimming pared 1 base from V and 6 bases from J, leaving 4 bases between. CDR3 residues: CASSLQPGELFF. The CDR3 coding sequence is TGCGCCAGCAGCTTGCAGCCCGGGGAGCTGTTTTTT.

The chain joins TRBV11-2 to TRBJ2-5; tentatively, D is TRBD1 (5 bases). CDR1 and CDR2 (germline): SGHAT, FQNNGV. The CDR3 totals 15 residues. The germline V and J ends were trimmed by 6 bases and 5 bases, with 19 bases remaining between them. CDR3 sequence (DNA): TGTGCCAGCAGTCGCTCTTGGCAGGGTATGGAGACCCAGTACTTC. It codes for CASSRSWQGMETQYF.

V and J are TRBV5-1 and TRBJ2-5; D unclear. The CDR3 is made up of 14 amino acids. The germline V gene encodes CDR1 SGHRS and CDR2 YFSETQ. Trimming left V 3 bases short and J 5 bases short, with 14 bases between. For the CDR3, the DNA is TGCGCCAGCAGCTCGGACCTCTTGGGGGAGACCCAGTACTTC. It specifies CASSSDLLGETQYF.

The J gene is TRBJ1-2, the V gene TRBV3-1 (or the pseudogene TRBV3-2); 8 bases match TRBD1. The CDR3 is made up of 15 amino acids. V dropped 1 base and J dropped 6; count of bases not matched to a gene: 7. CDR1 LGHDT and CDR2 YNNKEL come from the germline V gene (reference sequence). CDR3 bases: TGTGCCAGCAGCCAAGGGAACAGGGGGTGGCATGGCTACACCTTC. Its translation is CASSQGNRGWHGYTF.

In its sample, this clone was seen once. The chain's CDR3 is CASSQEGTGSYEQYF. The CDR3 DNA reads TGCGCCAGCAGCCAAGAAGGGACAGGGTCTTACGAGCAGTACTTC. This chain links TRBV4-1 with TRBJ2-7; 9 nucleotides align to TRBD1. V lost 0 bases and J lost 4; bases outside the gene matches: 4. There are 15 residues in the CDR3. Germline V gives CDR1 MGHRA, CDR2 YSYEKL.

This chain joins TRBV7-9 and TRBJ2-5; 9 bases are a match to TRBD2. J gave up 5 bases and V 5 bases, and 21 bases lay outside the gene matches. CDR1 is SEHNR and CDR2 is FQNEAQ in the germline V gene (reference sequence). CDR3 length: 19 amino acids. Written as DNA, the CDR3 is TGTGCCAGCAGCCTACTAAGCAGACTGACTAGCGGTTTTTGGGAGACCCAGTACTTC. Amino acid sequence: CASSLLSRLTSGFWETQYF.

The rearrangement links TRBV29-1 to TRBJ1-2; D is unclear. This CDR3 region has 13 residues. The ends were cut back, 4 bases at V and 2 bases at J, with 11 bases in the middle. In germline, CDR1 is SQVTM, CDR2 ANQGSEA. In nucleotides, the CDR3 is TGCAGCGTTGCCGACCGGGGAAACTATGGCTACACCTTC. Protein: CSVADRGNYGYTF.

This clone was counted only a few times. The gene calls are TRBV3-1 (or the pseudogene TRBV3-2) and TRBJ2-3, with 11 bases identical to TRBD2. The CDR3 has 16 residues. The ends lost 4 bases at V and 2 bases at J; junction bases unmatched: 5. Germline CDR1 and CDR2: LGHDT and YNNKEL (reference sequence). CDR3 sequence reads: CASSPRTSGPTDTQYF. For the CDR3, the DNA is TGTGCCAGCAGCCCCCGGACTAGCGGGCCCACAGATACGCAGTATTTT.

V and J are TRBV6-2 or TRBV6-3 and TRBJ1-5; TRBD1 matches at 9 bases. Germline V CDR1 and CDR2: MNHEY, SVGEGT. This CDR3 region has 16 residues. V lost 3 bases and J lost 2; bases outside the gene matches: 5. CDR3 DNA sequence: TGTGCCAGCAGTTATGACAGGGGGATGGGCAATCAGCCCCAGCATTTT. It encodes CASSYDRGMGNQPQHF.

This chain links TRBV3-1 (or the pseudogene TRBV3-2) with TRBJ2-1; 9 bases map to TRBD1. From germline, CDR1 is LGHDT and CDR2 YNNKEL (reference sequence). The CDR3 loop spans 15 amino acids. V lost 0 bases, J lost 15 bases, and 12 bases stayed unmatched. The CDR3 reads CASSQDVATGGDRFF. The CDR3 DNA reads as TGTGCCAGCAGCCAAGATGTGGCCACAGGGGGCGATCGGTTCTTC.

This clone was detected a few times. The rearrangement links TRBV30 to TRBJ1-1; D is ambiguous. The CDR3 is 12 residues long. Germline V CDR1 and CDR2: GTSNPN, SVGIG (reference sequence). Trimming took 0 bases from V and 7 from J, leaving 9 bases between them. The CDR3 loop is CAWSVERNEAFF. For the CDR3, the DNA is TGTGCCTGGAGTGTAGAAAGGAATGAAGCTTTCTTT.

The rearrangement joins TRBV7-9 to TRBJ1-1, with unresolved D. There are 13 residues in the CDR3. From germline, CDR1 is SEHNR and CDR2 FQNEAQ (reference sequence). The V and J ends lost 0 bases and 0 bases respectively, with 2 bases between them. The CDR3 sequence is CASSLALNTEAFF. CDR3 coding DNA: TGTGCCAGCAGCTTAGCGCTGAACACTGAAGCTTTCTTT.

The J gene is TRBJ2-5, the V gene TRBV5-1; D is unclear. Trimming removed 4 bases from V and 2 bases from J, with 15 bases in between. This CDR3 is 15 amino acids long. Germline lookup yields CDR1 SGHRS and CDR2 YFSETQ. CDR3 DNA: TGCGCCAGCAGCAGGACCACCGGACGGCAAGAGACCCAGTACTTC. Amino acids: CASSRTTGRQETQYF.

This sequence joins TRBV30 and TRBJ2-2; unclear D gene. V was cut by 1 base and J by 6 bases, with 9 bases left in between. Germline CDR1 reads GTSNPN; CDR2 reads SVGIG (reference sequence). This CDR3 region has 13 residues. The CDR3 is CAWSANSPGELFF. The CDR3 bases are TGTGCCTGGAGTGCCAACAGTCCCGGGGAGCTGTTTTTT.

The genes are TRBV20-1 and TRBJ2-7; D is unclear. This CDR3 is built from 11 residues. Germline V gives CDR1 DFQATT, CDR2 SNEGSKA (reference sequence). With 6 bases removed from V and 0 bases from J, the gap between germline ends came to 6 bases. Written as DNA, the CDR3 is TGCAGTGCGACCAGCTCCTACGAGCAGTACTTC. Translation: CSATSSYEQYF.

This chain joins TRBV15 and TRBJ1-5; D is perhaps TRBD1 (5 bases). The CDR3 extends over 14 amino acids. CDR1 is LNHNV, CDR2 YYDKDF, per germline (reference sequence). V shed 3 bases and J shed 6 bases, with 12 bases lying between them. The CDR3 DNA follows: TGTGCCACCAGCAGTGTTGGGGGGACTCAGCCCCAGCATTTT. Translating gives CATSSVGGTQPQHF.

CDR3 in amino acids: CASSGTGETNEKLFF. The CDR3, as DNA: TGCGCCAGCAGCGGGACAGGGGAAACTAATGAAAAACTGTTTTTT. V gene TRBV5-1 combines with J gene TRBJ1-4; 10 bases fit TRBD1. The CDR3 has 15 residues. Trimming took 4 bases from V and 1 from J; bases not matched to a gene: 1. Germline loops: CDR1 SGHRS, CDR2 YFSETQ. The full variable domain, rest sourced from reference TRBV5-1 and TRBJ1-4, is KAGVTQTPRYLIKTRGQQVTLSCSPISGHRSVSWYQQTPGQGLQFLFEYFSETQRNKGNFPGRFSGRQFSNSRSEMNVSTLELGDSALYLCASSGTGETNEKLFFGSGTQLSVL.

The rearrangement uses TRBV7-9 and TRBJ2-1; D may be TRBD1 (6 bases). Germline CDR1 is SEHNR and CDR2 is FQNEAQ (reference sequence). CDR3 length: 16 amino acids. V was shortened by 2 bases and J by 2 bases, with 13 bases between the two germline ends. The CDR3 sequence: CASSLHHGQTYNEQFF. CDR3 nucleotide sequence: TGTGCCAGCAGCTTACACCATGGACAGACCTACAATGAGCAGTTCTTC.

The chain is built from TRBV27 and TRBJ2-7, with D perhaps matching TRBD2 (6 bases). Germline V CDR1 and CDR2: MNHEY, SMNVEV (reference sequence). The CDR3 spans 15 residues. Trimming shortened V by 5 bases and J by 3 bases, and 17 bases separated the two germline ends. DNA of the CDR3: TGTGCCAGCAGTCCGATGACTAGTCCCCTCTACGAGCAGTACTTC. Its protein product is CASSPMTSPLYEQYF.

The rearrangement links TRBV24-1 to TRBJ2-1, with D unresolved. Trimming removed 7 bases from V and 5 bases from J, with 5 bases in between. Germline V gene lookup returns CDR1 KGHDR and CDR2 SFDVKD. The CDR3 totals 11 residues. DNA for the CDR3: TGTGCCACCAGGGGAAACAATGAGCAGTTCTTC. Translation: CATRGNNEQFF.

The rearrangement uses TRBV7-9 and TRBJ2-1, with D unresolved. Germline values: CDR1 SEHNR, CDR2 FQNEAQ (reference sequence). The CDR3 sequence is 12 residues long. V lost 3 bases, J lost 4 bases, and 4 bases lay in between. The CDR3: CASSLGYNEQFF. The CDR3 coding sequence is TGTGCCAGCAGCTTGGGGTACAATGAGCAGTTCTTC.

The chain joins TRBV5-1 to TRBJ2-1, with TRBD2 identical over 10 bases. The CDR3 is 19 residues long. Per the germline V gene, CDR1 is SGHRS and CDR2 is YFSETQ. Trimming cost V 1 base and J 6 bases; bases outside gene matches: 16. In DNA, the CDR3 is TGCGCCAGCAGCTTGAGGAGGACTAGCGGATCAATAGGTGTCAATGAGCAGTTCTTC. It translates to CASSLRRTSGSIGVNEQFF. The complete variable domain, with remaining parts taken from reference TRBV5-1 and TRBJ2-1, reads KAGVTQTPRYLIKTRGQQVTLSCSPISGHRSVSWYQQTPGQGLQFLFEYFSETQRNKGNFPGRFSGRQFSNSRSEMNVSTLELGDSALYLCASSLRRTSGSIGVNEQFFGPGTRLTVL.